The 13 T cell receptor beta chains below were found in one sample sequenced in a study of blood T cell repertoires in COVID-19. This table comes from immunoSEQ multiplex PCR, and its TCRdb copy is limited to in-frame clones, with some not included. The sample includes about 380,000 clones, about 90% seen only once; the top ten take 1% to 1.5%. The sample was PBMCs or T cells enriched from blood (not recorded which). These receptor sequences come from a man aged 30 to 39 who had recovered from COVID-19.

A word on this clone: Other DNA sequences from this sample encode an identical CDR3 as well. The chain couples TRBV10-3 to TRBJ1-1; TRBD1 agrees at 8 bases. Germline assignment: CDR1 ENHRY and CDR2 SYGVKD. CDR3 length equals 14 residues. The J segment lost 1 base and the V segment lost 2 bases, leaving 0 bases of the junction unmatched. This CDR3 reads CAISETGGNTEAFF. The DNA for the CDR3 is TGTGCCATCAGTGAGACAGGGGGGAACACTGAAGCTTTCTTT.

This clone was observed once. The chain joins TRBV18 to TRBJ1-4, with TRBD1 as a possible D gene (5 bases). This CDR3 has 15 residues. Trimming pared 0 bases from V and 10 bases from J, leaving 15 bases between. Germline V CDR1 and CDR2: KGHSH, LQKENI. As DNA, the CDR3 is TGTGCCAGCTCACCACCCGAAGGGGCGCAAGGAAAACTGTTTTTT. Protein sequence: CASSPPEGAQGKLFF.

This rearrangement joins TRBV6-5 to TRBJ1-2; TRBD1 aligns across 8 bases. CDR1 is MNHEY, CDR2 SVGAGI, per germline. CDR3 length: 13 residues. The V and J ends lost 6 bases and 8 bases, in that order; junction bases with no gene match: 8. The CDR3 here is CASSPGQALGYTF. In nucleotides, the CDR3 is TGTGCCAGCAGCCCGGGACAGGCTTTGGGCTACACCTTC.

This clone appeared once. This CDR3 is CASSVGQYSEGEPLHF. CDR3 nucleotide sequence: TGTGCCAGCAGCGTAGGACAGTACAGCGAGGGGGAACCCCTCCACTTT. The rearrangement links TRBV9 to TRBJ1-6, with D possibly TRBD1 on 6 matching bases. Trimming pared 0 bases from V and 12 bases from J, leaving 19 bases between. Germline CDR1 reads SGDLS; CDR2 reads YYNGEE. The CDR3 spans 16 residues.

CDR3 DNA: TGTGCCAGCTCAGGACAGGCTAGTCTTAACTATGGCTACACCTTC. This sequence encodes CASSGQASLNYGYTF. The genes are TRBV6-5 and TRBJ1-2, with 7 bases lining up with TRBD1. After removal of 8 bases from V and 1 base from J, the junction contained 10 bases not matched to a gene. Germline V gene lookup returns CDR1 MNHEY and CDR2 SVGAGI. The CDR3 extends over 15 amino acids.

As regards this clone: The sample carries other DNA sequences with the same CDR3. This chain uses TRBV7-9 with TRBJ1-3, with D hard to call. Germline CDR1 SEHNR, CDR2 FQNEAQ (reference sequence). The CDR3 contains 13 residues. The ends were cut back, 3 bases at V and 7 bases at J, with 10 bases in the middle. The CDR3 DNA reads TGTGCCAGCAGCTTGGGAGCCGGCAACACCATATATTTT. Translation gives CASSLGAGNTIYF.

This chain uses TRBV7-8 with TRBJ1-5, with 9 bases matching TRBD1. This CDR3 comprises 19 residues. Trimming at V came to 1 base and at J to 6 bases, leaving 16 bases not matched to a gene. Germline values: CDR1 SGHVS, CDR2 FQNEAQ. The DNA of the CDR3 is TGTGCCAGCAGCTTAGATTTTTCGGAGAAACAGGGGGCGATTCAGCCCCAGCATTTT. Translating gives CASSLDFSEKQGAIQPQHF. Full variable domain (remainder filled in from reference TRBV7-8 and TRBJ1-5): GAGVSQSPRYKVAKRGQDVALRCDPISGHVSLFWYQQALGQGPEFLTYFQNEAQLDKSGLPSDRFFAERPEGSVSTLKIQRTQQEDSAVYLCASSLDFSEKQGAIQPQHFGDGTRLSIL.

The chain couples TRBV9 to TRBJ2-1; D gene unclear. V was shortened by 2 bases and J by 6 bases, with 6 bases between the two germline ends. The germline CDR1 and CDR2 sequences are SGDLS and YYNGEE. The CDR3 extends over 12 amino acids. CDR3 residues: CASSVYLNEQFF. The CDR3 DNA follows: TGTGCCAGCAGCGTGTATCTCAATGAGCAGTTCTTC.

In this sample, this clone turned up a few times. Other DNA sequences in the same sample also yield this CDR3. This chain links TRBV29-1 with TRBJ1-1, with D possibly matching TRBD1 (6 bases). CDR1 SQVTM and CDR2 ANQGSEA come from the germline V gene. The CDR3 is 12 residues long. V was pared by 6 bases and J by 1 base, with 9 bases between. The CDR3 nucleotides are TGCAGCGTCCTACAGGGGAACACTGAAGCTTTCTTT. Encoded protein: CSVLQGNTEAFF.

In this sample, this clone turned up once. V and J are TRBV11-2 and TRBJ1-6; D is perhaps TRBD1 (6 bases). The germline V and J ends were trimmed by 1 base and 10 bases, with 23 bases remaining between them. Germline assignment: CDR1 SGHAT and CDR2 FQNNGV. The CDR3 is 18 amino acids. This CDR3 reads CASSLVSKGGHDGSPLHF. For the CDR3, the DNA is TGTGCCAGCAGCTTAGTAAGCAAGGGGGGGCACGACGGATCACCCCTCCACTTT.

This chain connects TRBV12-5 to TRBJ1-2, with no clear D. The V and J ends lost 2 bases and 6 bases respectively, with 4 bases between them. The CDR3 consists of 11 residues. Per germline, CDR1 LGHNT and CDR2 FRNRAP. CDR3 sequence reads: CASGLINGYTF. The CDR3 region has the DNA TGTGCTAGTGGTTTGATCAATGGCTACACCTTC.

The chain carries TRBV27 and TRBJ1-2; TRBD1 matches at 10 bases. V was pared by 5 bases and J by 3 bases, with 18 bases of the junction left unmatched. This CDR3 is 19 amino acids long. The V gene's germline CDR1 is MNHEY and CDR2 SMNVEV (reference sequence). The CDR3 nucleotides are TGTGCCAGCAGTCACCCAGCCGGGACAGGGGCCCCAGTGGACTATGGCTACACCTTC. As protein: CASSHPAGTGAPVDYGYTF.

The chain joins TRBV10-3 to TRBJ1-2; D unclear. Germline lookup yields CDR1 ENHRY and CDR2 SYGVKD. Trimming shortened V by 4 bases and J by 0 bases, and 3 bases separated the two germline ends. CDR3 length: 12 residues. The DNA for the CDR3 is TGTGCCATCAGTGGTACTAACTATGGCTACACCTTC. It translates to CAISGTNYGYTF.